This TCR beta chain derives from a study of vaccination and CD4 T cells after COVID-19. As to this clonotype: Its specificity is not known.

Findings and caveats of the study: Detection of a median about 90% of reactive clones in convalescent patients was confined to the period after vaccination. Vaccine-specific clones in convalescent patients were spike mono-reactive in 304 of 307 cases.

The study sequenced cultured CD4+ T cell DNA using the Oncomine TCR Beta short-read assay. In this case, cultured CD4+ T cells provided the extracted genomic DNA. Each CDR3 protein is one row after TCRdb ran MiXCR on the PCR reads. The sample includes approximately 10,000 distinct CDR3 sequences, approximately 50% of them seen just once. Noted treatment: roughly ten-day PBMC culture with coronavirus spike peptide pools or control peptides (ViraFEST assay). Cultures used over 1.5 million PBMCs per well, about 9.9 IU/ml IL-2 and approximately 9 ug/ml peptides. This TCR was sampled from a human donor who had recovered from COVID-19. The material sequenced was CD4+ T cells from blood, cultured in vitro.

CDR3 sequence: CASSGDGRTNYGYTF. As DNA, the CDR3 is TGTGCCAGCAGTGGGGACGGCCGGACTAACTATGGCTACACCTTC. The chain employs TRBV2 and TRBJ1-2, with D maybe TRBD1 (5 bases). Germline lookup yields CDR1 SNHLY and CDR2 FYNNEI. V gave up 4 bases and J gave up 0 bases, with 12 bases separating them. The CDR3 totals 15 residues. The full variable domain, with the rest looked up from reference TRBV2 and TRBJ1-2, is EPEVTQTPSHQVTQMGQEVILRCVPISNHLYFYWYRQILGQKVEFLVSFYNNEISEKSEIFDDQFSVERPDGSNFTLKIRSTKLEDSAMYFCASSGDGRTNYGYTFGSGTRLTVV.